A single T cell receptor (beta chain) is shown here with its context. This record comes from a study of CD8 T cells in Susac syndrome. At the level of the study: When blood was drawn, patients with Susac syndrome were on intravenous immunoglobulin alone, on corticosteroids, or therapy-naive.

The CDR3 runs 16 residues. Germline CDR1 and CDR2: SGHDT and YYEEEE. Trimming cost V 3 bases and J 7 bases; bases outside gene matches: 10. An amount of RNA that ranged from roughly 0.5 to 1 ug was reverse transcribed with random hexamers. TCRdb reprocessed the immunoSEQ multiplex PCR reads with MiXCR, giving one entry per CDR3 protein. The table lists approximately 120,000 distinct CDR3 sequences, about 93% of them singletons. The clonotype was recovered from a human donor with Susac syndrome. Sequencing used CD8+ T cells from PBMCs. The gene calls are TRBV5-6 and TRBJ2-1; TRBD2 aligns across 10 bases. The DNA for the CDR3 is TGTGCCAGCAGCTCGGGGGGAGCGGGAGGGTCGAATGAGCAGTTCTTC. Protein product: CASSSGGAGGSNEQFF.